The clone carrying this TCR beta chain showed up many times. Its antigen is currently unknown. Through a sample-barcoded 5' primer and a J-beta primer mix, a second PCR was run for about 6 to 11 cycles. TCRdb re-derived calls from the 5' RACE reads in MiXCR, one entry per CDR3 protein. The table lists 550,000 to 800,000 distinct CDR3 sequences, around a fifth of them singletons. V dropped 5 bases and J dropped 1; count of bases not matched to a gene: 3. This CDR3 contains 14 residues. Germline V gives CDR1 ENHRY, CDR2 SYGVKD. The entry originates in a study of blood T cells in healthy people across ages. Drawn from each donor were roughly 10 milliliters of peripheral blood. Study outcomes and limitations: Observed TCR beta diversity showed a strong correlation with the percentage of naive T cells as measured by flow cytometry. Versus aged donors, long-lived donors had higher diversity and more naive CD4+ cells.

This TCR derives from a man between 70 and 80 years old in good health. V is TRBV10-3 and J is TRBJ2-7, with 9 bases aligning to TRBD1. The sequencing input was blood. The CDR3 here is CAISLGQGSYEQYF. In nucleotides, the CDR3 is TGTGCCATCAGTCTGGGACAGGGTTCCTACGAGCAGTACTTC.